Each of the 7 T cell receptor beta chains below was sequenced from the same sample in a study of ipilimumab plus nivolumab after autologous stem cell transplantation. Generated by immunoSEQ multiplex PCR, the TCRdb table keeps only in-frame clones and is missing some. The data show tens of thousands of clones, more than 80% seen once. The sample consisted of PBMCs, taken in a trial of ipilimumab plus nivolumab as post-transplant consolidation. These receptors were obtained from a male donor with diffuse large B-cell lymphoma.

The gene calls are TRBV6-4 and TRBJ2-2, with D unclear. The germline V and J ends were trimmed by 2 bases and 9 bases, with 13 bases remaining between them. Looked up from germline, CDR1 is MRHNA and CDR2 is SNTAGT. The CDR3 is made up of 14 amino acids. CDR3 DNA sequence: TGTGCCAGCAGTGACGACCGGATTGGCAGGGAGCTGTTTTTT. Translating gives CASSDDRIGRELFF.

The rearrangement joins TRBV2 to TRBJ2-7; possible D gene TRBD1, 6 bases. The germline gives CDR1 SNHLY, CDR2 FYNNEI. The CDR3 is made up of 14 amino acids. The V end lost 7 bases, the J end lost 3 bases, and 16 bases lay between the germline ends. For the CDR3, the DNA is TGTGCCAGCACCCGAACGACCAGGGGCTACGAGCAGTACTTC. As protein: CASTRTTRGYEQYF.

The CDR3 here is CASSKEGAAPHNEQFF. As DNA, the CDR3 is TGTGCCAGCAGTAAGGAGGGGGCCGCCCCCCACAATGAGCAGTTCTTC. The chain links TRBV25-1 to TRBJ2-1; a weak D match, TRBD1 (7 bases). V lost 5 bases and J lost 5, with 19 bases in between. Germline CDR1 reads MGHDK; CDR2 reads SYGVNS. CDR3 size: 16 residues.

J is TRBJ1-4 and V is TRBV5-3; TRBD1 might be the D (5 bases). TRBV5-3 is filed as an ORF, its function uncertain. Trimming removed 0 bases at V and 7 bases at J, with 13 bases between. The length of the CDR3 is 15 residues. CDR3 nucleotides: TGTGCCAGAAGCTTGGAGGGCAGGGCAAGTGAAAAACTGTTTTTT. The encoded protein is CARSLEGRASEKLFF.

The rearrangement joins TRBV27 to TRBJ1-5; D may be TRBD1 (5 bases). This CDR3 is built from 15 residues. Trimming took 4 bases from V and 7 from J, leaving 17 bases between them. Germline V gene sequence: CDR1 MNHEY, CDR2 SMNVEV (reference sequence). The CDR3 DNA follows: TGTGCCAGCAGTTACTCTCAGGGTACGGGACAGCCCCAGCATTTT. Residues: CASSYSQGTGQPQHF.

V gene TRBV9 combines with J gene TRBJ2-7; D ambiguous. The V end lost 4 bases, the J end lost 6 bases, and 17 bases lay between the germline ends. Germline CDR1 and CDR2: SGDLS and YYNGEE. The CDR3 has 14 residues. The CDR3 sequence: CASSYDPLPREQYF. CDR3 in DNA: TGTGCCAGCAGCTACGACCCTCTCCCCCGCGAGCAGTACTTC.

V is TRBV25-1 and J is TRBJ1-1, with D hard to call. The V gene's germline CDR1 is MGHDK and CDR2 SYGVNS. This CDR3 region has 13 residues. V lost 6 bases and J lost 4, with 12 bases in between. The CDR3, as DNA: TGTGCCAGCAGAAAAGTTAGGAGCACTGAAGCTTTCTTT. It translates to CASRKVRSTEAFF.